The clone carrying this TCR beta chain was counted ten times or more. These data come from a study of T cell repertoires in cytomegalovirus infection. Using its own MiXCR run on the reads, TCRdb lists one record per CDR3 protein. The sample contains roughly 77,000 distinct CDR3 sequences, under 5% of which appear only once. The sample was PBMCs. The clonotype was recovered from a human donor in good health (CMV status not recorded). Some clones in this sample may be carry-over from other donors' samples.

The CDR3, as DNA: TGTGCCAGCAGCCGAAGCACAGAGGAGACCCAGTACTTC. Translated, it gives CASSRSTEETQYF. The V gene is TRBV7-2, the J gene TRBJ2-5; D remains unclear. The V end was cut by 5 bases, the J end by 5 bases, with 12 bases between. This CDR3 is 13 amino acids long. CDR1 SGHTA and CDR2 FQGNSA come from the germline V gene.